One sample yielded the 7 T cell receptor beta chains listed below, sequenced in a study of CD8 T cells in Susac syndrome. RNA amounts of roughly 0.5 to 1 ug underwent reverse transcription with random hexamers. TCRdb passed the immunoSEQ multiplex PCR reads through MiXCR, listing each CDR3 protein once. This table holds approximately 190,000 distinct CDR3 sequences, 90% to 96% found once. The sample consisted of CD4+ T cells from PBMCs. Receptors originate from a human donor with Susac syndrome.

This clonotype was counted a single time. The J gene is TRBJ2-5, the V gene TRBV3-1, with TRBD2 as a possible D gene (5 bases). The V gene lost 5 bases and the J gene lost 2 bases, with 18 bases spanning the gap. The V gene's germline CDR1 is LGHDT and CDR2 YNNKEL (reference sequence). This CDR3 comprises 16 residues. CDR3 DNA sequence: TGTGCCAGCAGCGATATATGGAGCGGAGCACAAGAGACCCAGTACTTC. It encodes CASSDIWSGAQETQYF.

The chain couples TRBV6-5 to TRBJ1-2; 7 bases agree with TRBD1. Per germline, CDR1 MNHEY and CDR2 SVGAGI. The length of the CDR3 is 14 residues. V lost 7 bases and J lost 6; bases outside the gene matches: 11. CDR3 region: CASTITTGFDGYTF. The CDR3 DNA follows: TGTGCCAGCACCATTACGACAGGGTTCGATGGCTACACCTTC.

The chain carries TRBV12-3 or TRBV12-4 and TRBJ2-1; tentative D call: TRBD2 (5 bases). The CDR3 is 11 amino acids. Trimming shortened V by 4 bases and J by 10 bases, and 8 bases separated the two germline ends. Here the CDR3 reads CASSSLAEQFF. CDR3 DNA sequence: TGTGCCAGCAGTTCCTTAGCGGAGCAGTTCTTC.

J is TRBJ2-1 and V is TRBV7-2, with TRBD2 identical over 8 bases. Germline values: CDR1 SGHTA, CDR2 FQGNSA. Unmatched junction bases numbered 7, after V lost 5 bases and J lost 4 bases. The CDR3 sequence is 15 residues long. The CDR3 DNA reads TGTGCCAGCAGCCCTGAGCGGGGGAGTTACAATGAGCAGTTCTTC. Protein product: CASSPERGSYNEQFF.

This clonotype was observed a single time. The chain uses TRBV11-1 and TRBJ1-1, with D unresolved. Trimming cost V 5 bases and J 1 base, with 8 bases left between them. CDR1 and CDR2 from the germline V gene are SGHAT and FQDESV (reference sequence). This CDR3 is built from 13 residues. Here the CDR3 DNA reads TGTGCCAGCAGCGACCAATCGAACACTGAAGCTTTCTTT. It specifies CASSDQSNTEAFF.

The J gene is TRBJ2-1, the V gene TRBV7-9; D could derive from TRBD1 or TRBD2 (5 bases each). Trimming pared 4 bases from V and 4 bases from J, leaving 20 bases between. Germline values: CDR1 SEHNR, CDR2 FQNEAQ (reference sequence). The CDR3 is 17 amino acids. The CDR3 loop reads CASSSPEGDAPYNEQFF. CDR3 coding DNA: TGTGCCAGCAGCTCACCAGAAGGGGACGCCCCGTACAATGAGCAGTTCTTC.

V usage is TRBV5-1 and J usage is TRBJ2-5; D is perhaps TRBD1 or TRBD2 (5 bases each). V was trimmed by 2 bases and J by 0 bases, leaving 14 bases between them. CDR1 is SGHRS and CDR2 is YFSETQ in the germline V gene. The CDR3 sequence is 16 residues long. This CDR3 is CASSFTGPPYQETQYF. In DNA, the CDR3 is TGCGCCAGCAGCTTCACGGGACCCCCGTACCAAGAGACCCAGTACTTC.